This entry lists 32 T cell receptor beta chains sequenced from one sample in a study of vaccination and CD4 T cells after COVID-19. Scientists ran DNA taken from cultured CD4+ T cells through the Oncomine TCR Beta short-read assay for sequencing. TCRdb reprocessed the PCR reads via MiXCR and lists one record per CDR3 protein. The sample lists 9,500 to 11,000 distinct CDR3 sequences, over 65% occurring once. Documented treatment: roughly ten-day PBMC culture with coronavirus spike peptide pools or control peptides (ViraFEST assay). These TCRs are of unknown antigen specificity. The sequencing sample was made of CD4+ T cells from blood, cultured in vitro. These receptors were collected from a human donor who had recovered from COVID-19.

This sequence joins TRBV28 and TRBJ2-7, with TRBD1 as a possible D gene (5 bases). The V and J ends lost 6 bases and 6 bases respectively, with 15 bases between them. Per germline, CDR1 MDHEN and CDR2 SYDVKM. The length of the CDR3 is 13 residues. The chain's CDR3 is CASSSGILGEQYF. The DNA for the CDR3 is TGTGCCAGCAGCTCAGGGATTTTGGGCGAGCAGTACTTC.

J is TRBJ1-6 and V is TRBV20-1; D gene uncertain. Trimming left V 3 bases short and J 7 bases short, with 7 bases between. The V gene's germline CDR1 is DFQATT and CDR2 SNEGSKA (reference sequence). There are 12 residues in the CDR3. CDR3 in DNA: TGCAGTGCTAGGTTATTGAATTCACCCCTCCACTTT. Its translation: CSARLLNSPLHF.

The chain joins TRBV15 to TRBJ2-5, with no clear D. V gave up 1 base and J gave up 1 base, with 1 base separating them. This CDR3 contains 12 residues. CDR1 LNHNV and CDR2 YYDKDF come from the germline V gene (reference sequence). DNA for the CDR3: TGTGCCACCAGCAGAGTCCAAGAGACCCAGTACTTC. Translating gives CATSRVQETQYF.

The rearrangement joins TRBV6-2 or TRBV6-3 to TRBJ1-2, with unresolved D. This CDR3 has 12 amino acids. Germline loops: CDR1 MNHEY, CDR2 SVGEGT. The germline V and J ends were trimmed by 7 bases and 3 bases, with 9 bases remaining between them. The CDR3 is CASTTSDYGYTF. The CDR3 bases are TGTGCCAGCACCACTTCGGACTATGGCTACACCTTC.

This clonotype was recorded a few times. This chain uses TRBV20-1 with TRBJ1-2, with D perhaps matching TRBD1 (6 bases). Trimming shortened V by 6 bases and J by 4 bases, and 18 bases separated the two germline ends. Germline loops: CDR1 DFQATT, CDR2 SNEGSKA (reference sequence). This CDR3 region has 14 residues. The CDR3 protein is CSAHGGGGTYGYTF. As DNA, the CDR3 is TGCAGTGCCCATGGGGGAGGGGGGACCTATGGCTACACCTTC.

This clonotype was recorded a few times. The chain carries TRBV15 and TRBJ2-3, with D perhaps given as TRBD1 or TRBD2 (5 bases each). The germline gives CDR1 LNHNV, CDR2 YYDKDF (reference sequence). The CDR3 has 16 residues. The V and J ends lost 5 bases and 6 bases respectively, with 21 bases between them. CDR3 coding DNA: TGTGCCACCAGCTTTGGGGACCGGAGACACACGGATACGCAGTATTTT. This translates into CATSFGDRRHTDTQYF.

This clonotype was counted a single time. The V call is TRBV7-2, the J call TRBJ2-1; D tentatively reads TRBD1 or TRBD2 (5 bases each). Germline CDR1 SGHTA, CDR2 FQGNSA. The V gene lost 1 base and the J gene lost 9 bases, with 16 bases spanning the gap. The CDR3 consists of 15 residues. CDR3 amino acids: CASSLGDPGLSEQFF. The CDR3 DNA is TGTGCCAGCAGCTTAGGGGACCCGGGGCTATCTGAGCAGTTCTTC.

This clonotype is a singleton in its sample. The chain joins TRBV20-1 to TRBJ1-5; TRBD1 might be the D (6 bases). V was clipped by 3 bases and J by 4 bases, with 19 bases between them. CDR3 length: 16 residues. Germline-derived CDR1 and CDR2 are DFQATT and SNEGSKA (reference sequence). Here the CDR3 DNA reads TGCAGTGCTAGCCTAGGGGGAGGTAGACTAAATCAGCCCCAGCATTTT. Amino acid sequence: CSASLGGGRLNQPQHF.

This clonotype has a handful of counts. The genes are TRBV19 and TRBJ2-5, with TRBD2 as a possible D gene (6 bases). The V gene's germline CDR1 is LNHDA and CDR2 SQIVND (reference sequence). The CDR3 sequence is 16 residues long. Trimming cost V 1 base and J 5 bases, with 17 bases left between them. The CDR3 is CASSIVLGTLGETQYF. The CDR3 region has the DNA TGTGCCAGTAGTATAGTGCTAGGGACTCTGGGGGAGACCCAGTACTTC.

CDR3 sequence: CASSFDSFYGYTF. CDR3 sequence (DNA): TGTGCCAGCAGCTTCGACAGCTTCTATGGCTACACCTTC. The chain has TRBV7-3 and TRBJ1-2, with D perhaps matching TRBD1 (5 bases). The CDR3 is 13 residues long. V lost 3 bases, J lost 4 bases, and 9 bases lay in between. Germline V gives CDR1 SGHTA, CDR2 FQGTGA.

This sequence joins TRBV27 and TRBJ1-1; a weak D match, TRBD1 (5 bases). Germline CDR1 and CDR2: MNHEY and SMNVEV (reference sequence). This CDR3 contains 13 residues. V was trimmed by 6 bases and J by 2 bases, leaving 10 bases between them. CDR3 nucleotides: TGTGCCAGCAGGCGACAGATAAACACTGAAGCTTTCTTT. This encodes CASRRQINTEAFF.

This clonotype was detected only once. V and J are TRBV11-3 and TRBJ2-7; possibly TRBD1 for D (5 bases). The V end lost 1 base, the J end lost 3 bases, and 7 bases lay between the germline ends. The V gene's germline CDR1 is SGHNT and CDR2 YENEEA. The CDR3 is made up of 13 amino acids. The DNA for the CDR3 is TGTGCCAGCAGCTTAGGGGGCCTCTACGAGCAGTACTTC. Translation: CASSLGGLYEQYF.

In its sample, this clonotype ranks as large. The chain joins TRBV6-1 to TRBJ1-5, with TRBD1 identical over 7 bases. Germline-derived CDR1 and CDR2 are MNHNS and SASEGT. This CDR3 has 18 residues. With 5 bases clipped from V and 0 bases from J, the junction kept 13 bases outside the gene matches. CDR3 sequence: CASSTDRLGTYSNQPQHF. CDR3 nucleotides: TGTGCCAGCAGTACGGACAGGCTAGGGACTTATAGCAATCAGCCCCAGCATTTT.

The chain recombines TRBV27 with TRBJ1-6; D unresolved. V was shortened by 4 bases and J by 7 bases, with 11 bases between the two germline ends. The CDR3 spans 14 residues. CDR1 and CDR2 (germline): MNHEY, SMNVEV (reference sequence). The CDR3 region is CASSYRRGNSPLHF. CDR3 coding DNA: TGTGCCAGCAGTTACCGGCGGGGAAATTCACCCCTCCACTTT.

V usage is TRBV6-5 and J usage is TRBJ2-5; 7 nucleotides align to TRBD1. CDR1 MNHEY and CDR2 SVGAGI come from the germline V gene. This CDR3 region has 15 residues. Trimming took 1 base from V and 5 from J; bases not matched to a gene: 7. CDR3 DNA sequence: TGTGCCAGCAGTTACTTAAGGGGGCAAGGGGAGACCCAGTACTTC. Its translation: CASSYLRGQGETQYF.

The chain links TRBV7-2 to TRBJ2-1, with D tentatively TRBD2 (7 bases). The V end lost 2 bases, the J end lost 2 bases, and 13 bases lay between the germline ends. The CDR3 runs 16 residues. In germline, CDR1 is SGHTA, CDR2 FQGNSA. The CDR3 spells CASSLRGGIPYNEQFF. The CDR3, as DNA: TGTGCCAGCAGCTTAAGGGGGGGTATCCCCTACAATGAGCAGTTCTTC.

This clonotype was observed a few times. This chain joins TRBV6-1 and TRBJ1-2; perhaps TRBD1 as D (6 bases). Germline V gives CDR1 MNHNS, CDR2 SASEGT. The V end lost 4 bases, the J end lost 2 bases, and 11 bases lay between the germline ends. CDR3 length equals 14 residues. CDR3 sequence: CASSAQGSNYGYTF. CDR3 sequence (DNA): TGTGCCAGCAGTGCACAGGGTTCAAACTATGGCTACACCTTC.

This chain joins TRBV7-2 and TRBJ1-5; D is perhaps TRBD1 (5 bases). This CDR3 spans 15 amino acids. The V end was cut by 5 bases, the J end by 5 bases, with 16 bases between. CDR1 and CDR2 (germline): SGHTA, FQGNSA. CDR3 amino acids: CASSDYWGVDQPQHF. The CDR3 bases are TGTGCCAGCAGCGACTATTGGGGGGTAGATCAGCCCCAGCATTTT.

The rearrangement joins TRBV7-9 to TRBJ2-7; 8 nucleotides line up with TRBD2. Looked up from germline, CDR1 is SEHNR and CDR2 is FQNEAQ (reference sequence). J gave up 0 bases and V 6 bases, and 4 bases lay outside the gene matches. The CDR3 totals 14 residues. Written as DNA, the CDR3 is TGTGCCAGCAGAACTAGCGGAAACTCCTACGAGCAGTACTTC. This translates into CASRTSGNSYEQYF.

CDR3 loop: CASSEGAGGTYEQYF. The CDR3 nucleotides read TGTGCCAGCAGTGAGGGTGCGGGAGGGACCTACGAGCAGTACTTC. V gene TRBV6-1 combines with J gene TRBJ2-7; 9 bases are shared with TRBD2. Trimming cost V 3 bases and J 2 bases; bases outside gene matches: 5. This CDR3 comprises 15 residues. Germline V gives CDR1 MNHNS, CDR2 SASEGT.

The J gene is TRBJ1-2, the V gene TRBV28; D is undetermined. The CDR3 loop spans 12 amino acids. V lost 5 bases and J 3 bases, leaving 7 bases between the germline ends. The germline CDR1 and CDR2 sequences are MDHEN and SYDVKM. CDR3 residues: CASSGYDYGYTF. The CDR3 DNA is TGTGCCAGCAGTGGTTATGACTATGGCTACACCTTC.

The V call is TRBV15, the J call TRBJ1-2; TRBD1 matches 7 bases. Losses at the gene ends were 0 bases for V and 3 bases for J; bases not matched to a gene: 4. The CDR3 sequence is 15 residues long. The germline V gene has CDR1 LNHNV and CDR2 YYDKDF (reference sequence). The CDR3 region is CATSREQGRYYGYTF. The CDR3 bases are TGTGCCACCAGCAGAGAACAGGGGCGCTACTATGGCTACACCTTC.

V gene TRBV6-2 or TRBV6-3 combines with J gene TRBJ1-1; possibly TRBD1 for D (6 bases). The length of the CDR3 is 13 residues. Germline assignment: CDR1 MNHEY and CDR2 SVGEGT. The germline V and J ends were trimmed by 5 bases and 3 bases, with 10 bases remaining between them. The CDR3 loop is CASSPRTDTEAFF. The CDR3 DNA reads TGTGCCAGCAGTCCCAGGACAGACACTGAAGCTTTCTTT.

This chain links TRBV20-1 with TRBJ2-7; a weak D match, TRBD2 (6 bases). Germline values: CDR1 DFQATT, CDR2 SNEGSKA (reference sequence). V shed 6 bases and J shed 4 bases, with 25 bases lying between them. The CDR3 spans 16 residues. In DNA form, the CDR3 reads TGCAGTGCGGGGCGGAACCGGGGACTCCTCCATTACGAGCAGTACTTC. This translates into CSAGRNRGLLHYEQYF.

This clonotype was seen just once. The gene calls are TRBV20-1 and TRBJ2-1, with 7 bases matching TRBD2. Germline V CDR1 and CDR2: DFQATT, SNEGSKA (reference sequence). J lost 0 bases, V lost 3 bases, and 8 bases had no gene match. This CDR3 has 16 residues. CDR3 nucleotide sequence: TGCAGTGCTAGCAGGTCGGGACTAAGCTCCTACAATGAGCAGTTCTTC. As protein: CSASRSGLSSYNEQFF.

This clonotype was seen more than once but under ten times. V gene TRBV6-2 or TRBV6-3 combines with J gene TRBJ1-1; D remains unclear. CDR3 length: 14 residues. Trimming took off 0 bases at V and 3 bases at J, with 8 bases between the two ends. Per germline, CDR1 MNHEY and CDR2 SVGEGT. CDR3 protein: CASSYSGRDTEAFF. The CDR3 DNA sequence: TGTGCCAGCAGTTACTCGGGGAGGGACACTGAAGCTTTCTTT.

The V gene is TRBV20-1, the J gene TRBJ2-5, with 8 nucleotides matching TRBD2. This CDR3 is 14 amino acids long. Losses at the gene ends were 2 bases for V and 1 base for J; bases not matched to a gene: 3. The germline V gene encodes CDR1 DFQATT and CDR2 SNEGSKA (reference sequence). For the CDR3, the DNA is TGCAGTGCTAGAAGGGGACTAGTCCAAGAGACCCAGTACTTC. Protein sequence: CSARRGLVQETQYF.

The chain has TRBV4-2 and TRBJ2-5, with a possible D match to TRBD2 (5 bases). This CDR3 has 14 residues. CDR1 and CDR2 (germline): LGHNA, YNFKEQ. The V end lost 4 bases, the J end lost 8 bases, and 17 bases lay between the germline ends. The CDR3 DNA sequence: TGTGCCAGCAGCCCCAGTACGAGGGAGTTCACCCAGTACTTC. It codes for CASSPSTREFTQYF.

J is TRBJ2-3 and V is TRBV20-1; a possible D gene is TRBD2 (7 bases). V was trimmed by 6 bases and J by 2 bases, leaving 15 bases between them. The CDR3 is made up of 14 amino acids. The germline V gene has CDR1 DFQATT and CDR2 SNEGSKA (reference sequence). The CDR3 sequence is CSATRGGLTDTQYF. In DNA, the CDR3 is TGCAGTGCGACGAGGGGGGGACTCACAGATACGCAGTATTTT.

The V gene is TRBV7-6, the J gene TRBJ2-5, with TRBD2 matching 13 bases. The CDR3 is 15 residues long. The germline V gene has CDR1 SGHVS and CDR2 FNYEAQ. Trimming took 7 bases from V and 7 from J; bases not matched to a gene: 9. The CDR3 spells CASTPTSGGLGTQYF. DNA of the CDR3: TGTGCCAGCACCCCGACTAGCGGGGGGTTGGGGACCCAGTACTTC.

The chain combines TRBV20-1 with TRBJ2-5, with D unclear. From germline, CDR1 is DFQATT and CDR2 SNEGSKA (reference sequence). CDR3 length: 15 residues. The V end was cut by 3 bases, the J end by 2 bases, with 16 bases between. In DNA form, the CDR3 reads TGCAGTGCTAGGGGCGGTGGTGTACAACAAGAGACCCAGTACTTC. Translated, it gives CSARGGGVQQETQYF.

The chain has TRBV20-1 and TRBJ1-5; perhaps TRBD1 as D (5 bases). Germline V CDR1 and CDR2: DFQATT, SNEGSKA (reference sequence). Trimming took off 5 bases at V and 7 bases at J, with 24 bases between the two ends. CDR3 length: 16 residues. DNA for the CDR3: TGCAGTGCTCCCCCCTCCTTTGGGCTAAGGGGCCAGCCCCAGCATTTT. It translates to CSAPPSFGLRGQPQHF.